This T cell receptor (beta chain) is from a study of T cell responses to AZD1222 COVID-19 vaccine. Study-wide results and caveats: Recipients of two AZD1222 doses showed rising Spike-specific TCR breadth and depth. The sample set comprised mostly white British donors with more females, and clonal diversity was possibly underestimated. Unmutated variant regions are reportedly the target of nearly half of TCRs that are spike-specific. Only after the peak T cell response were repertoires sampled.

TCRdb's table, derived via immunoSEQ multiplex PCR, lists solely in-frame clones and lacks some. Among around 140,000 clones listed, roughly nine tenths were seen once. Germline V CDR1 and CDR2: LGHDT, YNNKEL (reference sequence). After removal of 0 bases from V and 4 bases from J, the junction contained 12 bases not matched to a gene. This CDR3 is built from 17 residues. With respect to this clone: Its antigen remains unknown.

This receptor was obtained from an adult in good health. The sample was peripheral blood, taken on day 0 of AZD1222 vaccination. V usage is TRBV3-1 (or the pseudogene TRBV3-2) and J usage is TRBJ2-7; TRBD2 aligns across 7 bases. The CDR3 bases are TGTGCCAGCAGCCAAGATCGGACGCGGCGGGGGACTTACGAGCAGTACTTC. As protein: CASSQDRTRRGTYEQYF.